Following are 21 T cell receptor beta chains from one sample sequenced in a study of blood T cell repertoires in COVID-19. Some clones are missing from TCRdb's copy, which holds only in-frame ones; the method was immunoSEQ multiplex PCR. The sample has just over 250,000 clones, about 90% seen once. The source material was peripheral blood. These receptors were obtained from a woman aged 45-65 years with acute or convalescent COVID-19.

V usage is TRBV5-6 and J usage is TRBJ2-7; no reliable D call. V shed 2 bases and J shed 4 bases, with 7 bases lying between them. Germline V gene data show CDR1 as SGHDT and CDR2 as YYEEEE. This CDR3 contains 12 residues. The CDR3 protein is CASSLRSYEQYF. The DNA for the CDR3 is TGTGCCAGCAGCTTAAGGAGTTACGAGCAGTACTTC.

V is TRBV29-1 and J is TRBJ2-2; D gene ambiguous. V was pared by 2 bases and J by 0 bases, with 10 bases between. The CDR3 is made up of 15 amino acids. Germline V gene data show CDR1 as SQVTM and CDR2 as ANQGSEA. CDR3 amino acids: CSVESHTANTGELFF. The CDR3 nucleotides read TGCAGCGTTGAATCCCATACGGCGAACACCGGGGAGCTGTTTTTT.

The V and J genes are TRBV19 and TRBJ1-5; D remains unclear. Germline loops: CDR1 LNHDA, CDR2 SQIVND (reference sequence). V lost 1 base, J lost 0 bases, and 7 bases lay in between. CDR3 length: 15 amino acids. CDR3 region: CASSIVTYSNQPQHF. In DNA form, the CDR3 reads TGTGCCAGTAGTATAGTCACTTATAGCAATCAGCCCCAGCATTTT.

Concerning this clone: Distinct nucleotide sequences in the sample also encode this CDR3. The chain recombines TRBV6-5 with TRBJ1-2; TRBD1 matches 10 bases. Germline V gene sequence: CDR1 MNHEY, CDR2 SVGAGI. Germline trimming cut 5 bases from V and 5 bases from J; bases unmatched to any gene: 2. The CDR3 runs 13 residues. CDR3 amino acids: CASSRDRGYGYTF. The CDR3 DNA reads TGTGCCAGCAGTCGGGACAGGGGTTATGGCTACACCTTC.

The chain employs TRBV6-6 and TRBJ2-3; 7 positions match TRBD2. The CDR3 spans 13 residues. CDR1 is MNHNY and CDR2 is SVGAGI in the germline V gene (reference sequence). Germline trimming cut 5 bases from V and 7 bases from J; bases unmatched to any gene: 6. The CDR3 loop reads CASSPLATNTQYF. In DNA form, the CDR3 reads TGTGCCAGCAGTCCACTAGCGACTAATACGCAGTATTTT.

This CDR3 is CASRETGTLYEQYF. CDR3 DNA sequence: TGTGCCAGCAGGGAGACAGGGACCCTCTACGAGCAGTACTTC. This chain connects TRBV28 to TRBJ2-7; 7 nucleotides line up with TRBD1. The trim removed 6 bases at V and 3 bases at J, leaving 8 bases unmatched. CDR3 length: 14 amino acids. Germline lookup yields CDR1 MDHEN and CDR2 SYDVKM.

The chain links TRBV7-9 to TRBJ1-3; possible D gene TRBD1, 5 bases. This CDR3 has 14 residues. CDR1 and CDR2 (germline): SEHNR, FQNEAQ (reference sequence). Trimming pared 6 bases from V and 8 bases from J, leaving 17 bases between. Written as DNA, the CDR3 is TGTGCCAGCAGACCGCCGGGACTAGCGGACACCATATATTTT. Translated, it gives CASRPPGLADTIYF.

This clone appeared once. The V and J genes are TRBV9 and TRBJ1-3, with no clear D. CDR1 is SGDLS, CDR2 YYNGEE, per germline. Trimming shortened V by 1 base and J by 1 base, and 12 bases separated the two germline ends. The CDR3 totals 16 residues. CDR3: CASSVLAGPSGNTIYF. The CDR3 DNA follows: TGTGCCAGCAGCGTACTAGCCGGGCCTTCTGGAAACACCATATATTTT.

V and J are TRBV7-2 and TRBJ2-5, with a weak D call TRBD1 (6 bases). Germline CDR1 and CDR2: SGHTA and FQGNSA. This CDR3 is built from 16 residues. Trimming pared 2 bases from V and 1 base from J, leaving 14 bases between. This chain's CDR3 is CASSLSLDRSQETQYF. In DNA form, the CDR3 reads TGTGCCAGCAGCTTATCCCTCGACAGGTCCCAAGAGACCCAGTACTTC.

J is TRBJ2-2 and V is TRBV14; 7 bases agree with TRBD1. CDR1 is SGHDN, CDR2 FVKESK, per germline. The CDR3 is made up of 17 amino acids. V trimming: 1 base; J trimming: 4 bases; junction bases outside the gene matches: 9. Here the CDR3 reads CASSQGFGQGVTGELFF. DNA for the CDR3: TGTGCCAGCAGCCAAGGATTCGGGCAGGGGGTCACCGGGGAGCTGTTTTTT.

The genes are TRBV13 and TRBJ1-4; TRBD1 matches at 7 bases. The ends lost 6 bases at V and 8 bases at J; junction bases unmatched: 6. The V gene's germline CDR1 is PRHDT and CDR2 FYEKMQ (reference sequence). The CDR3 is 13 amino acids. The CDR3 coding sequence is TGTGCCAGCAGAACAGGGGAACGAGAAAAACTGTTTTTT. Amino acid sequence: CASRTGEREKLFF. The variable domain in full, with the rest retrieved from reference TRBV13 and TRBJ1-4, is AAGVIQSPRHLIKEKRETATLKCYPIPRHDTVYWYQQGPGQDPQFLISFYEKMQSDKGSIPDRFSAQQFSDYHSELNMSSLELGDSALYFCASRTGEREKLFFGSGTQLSVL.

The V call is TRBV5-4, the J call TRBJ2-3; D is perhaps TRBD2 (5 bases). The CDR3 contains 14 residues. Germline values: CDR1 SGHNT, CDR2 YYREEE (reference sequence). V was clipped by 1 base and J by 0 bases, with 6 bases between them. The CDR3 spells CASSLPGSTDTQYF. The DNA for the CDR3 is TGTGCCAGCAGCTTGCCGGGAAGCACAGATACGCAGTATTTT.

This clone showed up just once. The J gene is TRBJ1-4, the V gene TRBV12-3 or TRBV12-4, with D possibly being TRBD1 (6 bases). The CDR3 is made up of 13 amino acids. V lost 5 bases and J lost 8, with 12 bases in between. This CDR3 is CASSVGGREKLFF. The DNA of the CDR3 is TGTGCCAGCAGTGTCGGGGGGCGAGAAAAACTGTTTTTT.

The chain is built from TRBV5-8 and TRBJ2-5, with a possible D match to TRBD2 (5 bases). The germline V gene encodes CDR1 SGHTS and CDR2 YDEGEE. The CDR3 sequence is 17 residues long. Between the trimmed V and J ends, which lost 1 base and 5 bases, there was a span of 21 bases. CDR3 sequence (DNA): TGTGCCAGCAGCTTGTTATTATCGGTCCAACGAGGGGAGACCCAGTACTTC. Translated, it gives CASSLLLSVQRGETQYF.

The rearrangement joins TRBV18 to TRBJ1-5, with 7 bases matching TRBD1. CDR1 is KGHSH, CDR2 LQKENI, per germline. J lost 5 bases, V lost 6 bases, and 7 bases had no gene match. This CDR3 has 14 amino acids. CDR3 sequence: CASSLTGSYQPQHF. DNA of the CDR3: TGTGCCAGCTCCCTGACAGGGTCGTATCAGCCCCAGCATTTT.

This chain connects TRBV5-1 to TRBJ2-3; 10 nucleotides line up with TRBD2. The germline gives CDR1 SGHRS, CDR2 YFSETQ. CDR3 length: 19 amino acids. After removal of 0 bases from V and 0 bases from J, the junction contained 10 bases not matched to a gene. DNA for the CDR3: TGCGCCAGCAGCTTGGAGGGCAGCGGGAGGGGGCTAAGCACAGATACGCAGTATTTT. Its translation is CASSLEGSGRGLSTDTQYF.

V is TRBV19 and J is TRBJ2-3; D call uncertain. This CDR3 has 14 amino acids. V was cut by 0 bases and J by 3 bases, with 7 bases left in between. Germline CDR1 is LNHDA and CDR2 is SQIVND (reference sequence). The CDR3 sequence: CASSIDLPTDTQYF. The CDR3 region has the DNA TGTGCCAGTAGTATAGATCTCCCTACAGATACGCAGTATTTT. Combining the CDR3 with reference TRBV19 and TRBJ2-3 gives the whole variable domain DGGITQSPKYLFRKEGQNVTLSCEQNLNHDAMYWYRQDPGQGLRLIYYSQIVNDFQKGDIAEGYSVSREKKESFPLTVTSAQKNPTAFYLCASSIDLPTDTQYFGPGTRLTVL.

In DNA, the CDR3 is TGTGCCAGCAGCTTCCAGGGGAACACTGAAGCTTTCTTT. Its translation is CASSFQGNTEAFF. The chain combines TRBV5-4 with TRBJ1-1, with TRBD1 as a possible D gene (5 bases). Trimming removed 2 bases at V and 1 base at J, with 6 bases between. Germline CDR1 SGHNT, CDR2 YYREEE (reference sequence). The CDR3 consists of 13 residues.

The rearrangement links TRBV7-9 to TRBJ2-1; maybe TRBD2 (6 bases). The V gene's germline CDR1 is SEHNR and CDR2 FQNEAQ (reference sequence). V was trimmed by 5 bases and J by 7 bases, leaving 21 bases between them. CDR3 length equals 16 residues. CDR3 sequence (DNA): TGTGCCAGCAGCCCCTATGGAGGGGTGAGTACGAATGAGCAGTTCTTC. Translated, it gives CASSPYGGVSTNEQFF.

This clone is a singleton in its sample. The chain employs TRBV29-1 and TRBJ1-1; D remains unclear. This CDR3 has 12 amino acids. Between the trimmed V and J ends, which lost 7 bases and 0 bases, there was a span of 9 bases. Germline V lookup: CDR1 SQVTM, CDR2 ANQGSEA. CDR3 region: CSALHMNTEAFF. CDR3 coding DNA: TGCAGCGCCCTCCACATGAACACTGAAGCTTTCTTT.

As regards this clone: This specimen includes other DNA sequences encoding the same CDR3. The CDR3 nucleotides read TGTGCCAGCTCACCGCGGACAGGGTCCTACGAGCAGTACTTC. Its translation is CASSPRTGSYEQYF. The genes are TRBV18 and TRBJ2-7, with 8 bases matching TRBD1. This CDR3 comprises 14 residues. The germline gives CDR1 KGHSH, CDR2 LQKENI. Trimming cost V 3 bases and J 1 base; bases outside gene matches: 2.